Each of the 4 T cell receptor beta chains below was sequenced from the same sample in a study of blood T cell repertoires in COVID-19 (dated by TCRdb to between 2020 and 2021). The library was prepared using the immunoSEQ multiplex PCR assay. TCRdb took this table from immuneACCESS and kept in-frame rearrangements with V and J called. Such tables lack part of the clones; where checked against another copy, unresolved V genes explain under half of the gap, and the rest is unexplained. This sample holds about 160,000 clones; approximately 84% were observed only once. Of the sample, 22% is held by the ten largest clones. Sequenced material: peripheral blood. The receptor set was obtained from a woman older than 75 with acute or convalescent COVID-19.

The CDR3 sequence is CASSQVVGGASYEQYF. CDR3 coding DNA: TGCGCCAGCAGCCAAGTTGTTGGGGGCGCCTCCTACGAGCAGTACTTC. V usage is TRBV4-1 and J usage is TRBJ2-7, with D maybe TRBD1 (6 bases). Between the trimmed V and J ends, which lost 1 base and 0 bases, there was a span of 13 bases. CDR1 is MGHRA and CDR2 is YSYEKL in the germline V gene. CDR3 length equals 16 residues.

The chain combines TRBV28 with TRBJ1-2; 10 positions match TRBD1. Germline CDR1 MDHEN, CDR2 SYDVKM. V was pared by 4 bases and J by 5 bases, with 13 bases of the junction left unmatched. The CDR3 extends over 17 amino acids. The CDR3 DNA reads TGTGCCAGCAGTTCGCCCCTCCGACAGGGGGCGGCGTATGGCTACACCTTC. Translation gives CASSSPLRQGAAYGYTF.

The chain links TRBV18 to TRBJ1-2; 12 bases agree with TRBD1. The V gene's germline CDR1 is KGHSH and CDR2 LQKENI. The CDR3 sequence is 16 residues long. With 1 base clipped from V and 4 bases from J, the junction kept 4 bases outside the gene matches. For the CDR3, the DNA is TGTGCCAGCTCACCACGGGACAGGGGGCGTTCCTATGGCTACACCTTC. Encoded protein: CASSPRDRGRSYGYTF.

The CDR3 is CASGRGKAYEQYF. CDR3 coding DNA: TGTGCCAGCGGGAGGGGGAAGGCTTACGAGCAGTACTTC. The genes are TRBV12-3 or TRBV12-4 and TRBJ2-7; D is perhaps TRBD2 (7 bases). The CDR3 spans 13 residues. V was pared by 8 bases and J by 4 bases, with 15 bases between.